The entry that follows covers one T cell receptor beta chain sequence. The V gene lost 7 bases and the J gene lost 4 bases, with 10 bases spanning the gap. This CDR3 is 12 amino acids long. Germline V gene data show CDR1 as MNHEY and CDR2 as SVGAGI. This sample is drawn from a study of technical replicates of blood from a few donors. Only in-frame clones appear in the TCRdb table, and some are missing; sequencing was by immunoSEQ multiplex PCR. Of roughly 100,000 clones detected, 95% appear once; the ten largest clones hold under 0.4%. The TCR originated in a human donor in good health. The sequencing input was T cells isolated from PBMCs. The V call is TRBV6-5, the J call TRBJ1-2, with D perhaps TRBD1 (5 bases). The CDR3 bases are TGTGCCAGCACCGGGGGGGGCTATGGCTACACCTTC. Translating it yields CASTGGGYGYTF.